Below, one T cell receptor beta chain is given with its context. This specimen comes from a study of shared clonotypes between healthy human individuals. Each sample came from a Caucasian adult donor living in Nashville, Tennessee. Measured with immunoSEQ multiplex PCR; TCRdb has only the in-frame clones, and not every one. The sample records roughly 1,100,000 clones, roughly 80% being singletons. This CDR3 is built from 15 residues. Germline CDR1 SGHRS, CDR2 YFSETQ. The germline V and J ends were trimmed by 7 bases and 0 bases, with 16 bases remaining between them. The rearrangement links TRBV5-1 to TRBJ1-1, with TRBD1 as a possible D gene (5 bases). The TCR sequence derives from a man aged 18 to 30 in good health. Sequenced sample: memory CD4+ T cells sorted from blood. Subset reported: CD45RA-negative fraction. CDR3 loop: CASQTGPNMNTEAFF. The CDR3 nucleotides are TGCGCCAGCCAAACGGGACCGAATATGAACACTGAAGCTTTCTTT.